Below, 10 T cell receptor beta chains from the same sample are listed, as sequenced in a study of OX40 agonist ivuxolimab in advanced cancers. Using immunoSEQ multiplex PCR, the repertoire was profiled, and TCRdb retains in-frame clones only, with some absent. The table has 50,000 to 70,000 clones, around 88% seen once; the top ten hold roughly 0.79%. Sequences were derived from CD4+ or CD8+ T cells sorted from blood, sampled in a trial of the OX40 agonist ivuxolimab. The receptors come from an adult with an advanced solid tumor such as melanoma, head and neck, liver or kidney cancer.

This clone was seen only a few times. Other DNA sequences within the sample encode an identical CDR3. The chain is built from TRBV18 and TRBJ1-5; a weak D match, TRBD1 (5 bases). Trimming removed 3 bases from V and 2 bases from J, with 8 bases in between. CDR1 KGHSH and CDR2 LQKENI come from the germline V gene. CDR3 size: 14 residues. DNA of the CDR3: TGTGCCAGCTCACCCTCGGGGGGCAATCAGCCCCAGCATTTT. Amino acids: CASSPSGGNQPQHF.

The chain employs TRBV30 and TRBJ2-7; 9 bases fit TRBD1. In germline, CDR1 is GTSNPN, CDR2 SVGIG (reference sequence). Germline trimming cut 2 bases from V and 2 bases from J; bases unmatched to any gene: 4. This CDR3 is 14 amino acids long. CDR3 region: CAWSKDRGTYEQYF. DNA of the CDR3: TGTGCCTGGAGTAAGGACAGGGGCACCTACGAGCAGTACTTC.

The chain joins TRBV10-3 to TRBJ1-5; 7 bases map to TRBD1. Germline values: CDR1 ENHRY, CDR2 SYGVKD. The length of the CDR3 is 15 residues. Unmatched junction bases numbered 8, after V lost 6 bases and J lost 3 bases. The CDR3 here is CAISPTGVANQPQHF. DNA of the CDR3: TGTGCCATCAGCCCTACAGGGGTGGCCAATCAGCCCCAGCATTTT.

The chain is built from TRBV2 and TRBJ2-1, with D hard to call. Trimming removed 6 bases from V and 8 bases from J, with 11 bases in between. The CDR3 totals 12 residues. Germline CDR1 SNHLY, CDR2 FYNNEI. This CDR3 reads CASRGWKDEQFF. CDR3 nucleotides: TGTGCCAGCAGGGGGTGGAAGGATGAGCAGTTCTTC.

The chain joins TRBV28 to TRBJ1-5; 7 nucleotides line up with TRBD1. V shed 6 bases and J 7 bases; nucleotides not matched to a gene: 9. The CDR3 loop spans 14 amino acids. CDR1 and CDR2 (germline): MDHEN, SYDVKM. CDR3 nucleotides: TGTGCCAGCAGGCCCACAGGGGCACGGCAGCCCCAGCATTTT. It codes for CASRPTGARQPQHF.

The chain has TRBV6-5 and TRBJ1-1, with 7 bases lining up with TRBD1. The V gene's germline CDR1 is MNHEY and CDR2 SVGAGI. The V segment lost 8 bases and the J segment 1 base; nucleotides outside the gene matches: 7. CDR3 size: 14 residues. The CDR3 DNA reads TGTGCCAGCCTCGGGACAGAGAAGAACACTGAAGCTTTCTTT. Amino acids: CASLGTEKNTEAFF.

The V gene is TRBV5-4, the J gene TRBJ1-1, with D unclear. Germline V CDR1 and CDR2: SGHNT, YYREEE (reference sequence). CDR3 size: 13 residues. V was trimmed by 5 bases and J by 0 bases, leaving 8 bases between them. CDR3 protein: CASRMEMNTEAFF. The CDR3 DNA is TGTGCCAGCAGGATGGAGATGAACACTGAAGCTTTCTTT.

The rearrangement links TRBV2 to TRBJ1-1; possibly TRBD1 for D (6 bases). Trimming removed 7 bases at V and 0 bases at J, with 9 bases between. This CDR3 is 13 amino acids long. Germline assignment: CDR1 SNHLY and CDR2 FYNNEI. CDR3 bases: TGTGCCAGCAAGACAGGAATGAACACTGAAGCTTTCTTT. It translates to CASKTGMNTEAFF.

J is TRBJ2-2 and V is TRBV19; 7 bases are shared with TRBD1. CDR1 LNHDA and CDR2 SQIVND come from the germline V gene (reference sequence). CDR3 length equals 15 residues. V lost 2 bases to trimming and J lost 8 bases; unmatched junction nucleotides: 8. DNA for the CDR3: TGTGCCAGTAGTATAAGGTCAGGGGGAGCAGGGGAGCTGTTTTTT. Protein product: CASSIRSGGAGELFF. The complete variable domain, with remaining parts taken from reference TRBV19 and TRBJ2-2, reads DGGITQSPKYLFRKEGQNVTLSCEQNLNHDAMYWYRQDPGQGLRLIYYSQIVNDFQKGDIAEGYSVSREKKESFPLTVTSAQKNPTAFYLCASSIRSGGAGELFFGEGSRLTVL.

The J gene is TRBJ2-3, the V gene TRBV7-3; D may match TRBD1 or TRBD2 (5 bases each). The germline gives CDR1 SGHTA, CDR2 FQGTGA. The ends were cut back, 4 bases at V and 4 bases at J, with 15 bases in the middle. This CDR3 region has 15 residues. The CDR3 is CASSSRGVSSDTQYF. The CDR3 DNA reads TGTGCCAGCAGCTCGAGAGGGGTGTCGTCAGATACGCAGTATTTT.